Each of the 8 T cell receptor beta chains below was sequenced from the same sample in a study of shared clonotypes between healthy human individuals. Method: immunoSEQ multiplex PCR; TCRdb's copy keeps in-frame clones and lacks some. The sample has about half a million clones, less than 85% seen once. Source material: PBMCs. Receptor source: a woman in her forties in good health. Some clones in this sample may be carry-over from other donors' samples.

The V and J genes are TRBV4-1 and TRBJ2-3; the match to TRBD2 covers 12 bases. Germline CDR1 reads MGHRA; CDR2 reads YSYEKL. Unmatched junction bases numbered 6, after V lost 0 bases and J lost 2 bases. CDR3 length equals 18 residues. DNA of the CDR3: TGCGCCAGCAGCCAAGAGGAACTAGCGGGAGGTAACACAGATACGCAGTATTTT. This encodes CASSQEELAGGNTDTQYF.

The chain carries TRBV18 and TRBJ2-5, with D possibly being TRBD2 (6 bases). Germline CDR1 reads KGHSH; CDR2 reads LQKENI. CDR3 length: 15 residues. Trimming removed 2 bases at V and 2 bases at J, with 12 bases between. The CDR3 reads CASSPLMGRQETQYF. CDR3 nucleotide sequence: TGTGCCAGCTCACCATTGATGGGGAGGCAAGAGACCCAGTACTTC.

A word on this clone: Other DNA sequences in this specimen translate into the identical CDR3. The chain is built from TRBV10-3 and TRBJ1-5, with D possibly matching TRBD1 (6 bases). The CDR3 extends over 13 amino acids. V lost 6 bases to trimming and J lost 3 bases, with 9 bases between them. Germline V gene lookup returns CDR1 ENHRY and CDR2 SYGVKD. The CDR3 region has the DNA TGTGCCATCAGGGACAGTTCCAATCAGCCCCAGCATTTT. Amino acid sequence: CAIRDSSNQPQHF.

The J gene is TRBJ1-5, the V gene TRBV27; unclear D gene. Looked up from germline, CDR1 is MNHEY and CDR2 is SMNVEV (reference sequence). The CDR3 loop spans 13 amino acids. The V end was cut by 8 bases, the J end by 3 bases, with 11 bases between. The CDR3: CASQGRFNQPQHF. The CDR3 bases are TGTGCCAGCCAAGGGCGATTCAATCAGCCCCAGCATTTT.

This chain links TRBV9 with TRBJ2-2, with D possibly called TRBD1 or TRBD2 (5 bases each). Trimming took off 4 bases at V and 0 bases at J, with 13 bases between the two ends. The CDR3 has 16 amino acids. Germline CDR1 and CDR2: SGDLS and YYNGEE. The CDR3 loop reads CASSPWGRANTGELFF. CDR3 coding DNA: TGTGCCAGCAGCCCATGGGGACGCGCGAACACCGGGGAGCTGTTTTTT.

CDR3 sequence: CASSQGPIQYF. DNA of the CDR3: TGTGCCAGCAGCCAGGGGCCCATTCAGTACTTC. This rearrangement joins TRBV14 to TRBJ2-4; D is perhaps TRBD1 (5 bases). V lost 3 bases, J lost 9 bases, and 6 bases lay in between. The CDR3 covers 11 residues. From germline, CDR1 is SGHDN and CDR2 FVKESK.

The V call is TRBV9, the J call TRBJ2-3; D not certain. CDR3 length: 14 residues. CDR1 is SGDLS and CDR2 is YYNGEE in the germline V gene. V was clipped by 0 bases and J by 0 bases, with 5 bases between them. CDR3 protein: CASSVAWSTDTQYF. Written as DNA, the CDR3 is TGTGCCAGCAGCGTAGCTTGGAGCACAGATACGCAGTATTTT.

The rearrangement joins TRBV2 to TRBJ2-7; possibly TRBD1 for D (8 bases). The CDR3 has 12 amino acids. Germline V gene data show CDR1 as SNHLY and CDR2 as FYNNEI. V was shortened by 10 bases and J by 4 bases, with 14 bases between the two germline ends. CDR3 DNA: TGTGCCACGACAGGGGAGGGGTACGAGCAGTACTTC. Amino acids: CATTGEGYEQYF.